This record looks at one TCR beta chain sequence and its context. The antigen is undetermined. V lost 6 bases and J 0 bases, leaving 12 bases between the germline ends. The CDR3 sequence is 15 residues long. CDR1 and CDR2 from the germline V gene are SNHLY and FYNNEI. This record comes from a study of cytomegalovirus exposure and HLA in healthy donors. General observations from the study: Some TCR beta chains (more than 150 of them) were listed as cytomegalovirus-associated. Per a prior analysis, the majority of TCR beta V segments were productive roughly 90% or roughly 30% of the time. Rare TCR sequences predominated, though certain public TCRs were found in many donors. Accurate prediction of most subjects' HLA-A and HLA-B alleles from TCR beta sequences was reported.

Primers: 60 Vbeta forward and 13 Jbeta reverse. The method was immunoSEQ multiplex PCR; TCRdb's version includes in-frame clones alone and lacks a portion of them. The repertoire holds more than 150,000 clones, about 80% seen once, with 1.9% in the top ten. The chain employs TRBV2 and TRBJ1-5; D might be TRBD1 (5 bases). The clonotype comes from a woman aged 30 to 39 in good health and CMV-seronegative. Sequencing was done on a sample of PBMCs. The CDR3 nucleotides read TGTGCCAGCAGGGTAAGACAGAATAGCAATCAGCCCCAGCATTTT. It specifies CASRVRQNSNQPQHF.